One T cell receptor beta chain is described in this entry. Its specificity is unknown. Clones were sequenced by immunoSEQ multiplex PCR, and TCRdb holds only the in-frame ones, with some missing. The sample yields roughly 30,000 clones, just under 75% seen once. This sample is drawn from a study of CD4 T cells in relation to SARS-CoV-2 and coronaviruses. Unexposed donor CD4+ T cells date from about 2011-2018, before the COVID-19 pandemic. Isolation of CD4+ T cells took place after less than 13 days in culture. Cells permitting, SARS-CoV-2 S/N and four cold-coronavirus spikes were tested on unexposed-donor CD4+ T cells. The sequenced sample was CD4+ T cells from PBMCs, cultured in vitro. The receptor's source is a human donor in good health.

The CDR3, as DNA: TGTGCCAGCAGTCTAATGGGGGGAGACACCGGGGAGCTGTTTTTT. This translates into CASSLMGGDTGELFF. The V and J genes are TRBV6-5 and TRBJ2-2; weak D call: TRBD2 (6 bases). V lost 5 bases, J lost 3 bases, and 13 bases lay in between. CDR1 and CDR2 (germline): MNHEY, SVGAGI. The CDR3 has 15 residues.